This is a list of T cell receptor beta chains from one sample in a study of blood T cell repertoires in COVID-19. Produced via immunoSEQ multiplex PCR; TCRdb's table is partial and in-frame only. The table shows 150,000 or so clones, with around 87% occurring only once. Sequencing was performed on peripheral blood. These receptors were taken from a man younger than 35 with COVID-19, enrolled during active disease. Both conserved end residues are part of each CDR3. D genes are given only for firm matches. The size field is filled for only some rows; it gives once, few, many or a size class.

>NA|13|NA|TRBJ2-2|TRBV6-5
CASSGQGTGELFF
TGTGCCAGCAGCGGGCAGGGTACCGGGGAGCTGTTTTTT
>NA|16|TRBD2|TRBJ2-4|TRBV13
CASSLYNEGGRNIQYF
TGTGCCAGCAGCTTATATAACGAAGGCGGGAGGAACATTCAGTACTTC
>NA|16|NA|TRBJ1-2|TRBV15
CATSRSPSKSNYGYTF
TGTGCCACCAGCAGGTCGCCGAGTAAATCCAACTATGGCTACACCTTC
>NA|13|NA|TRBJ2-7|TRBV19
CASSMAGPYEQYF
TGTGCCAGTAGTATGGCAGGGCCCTACGAGCAGTACTTC
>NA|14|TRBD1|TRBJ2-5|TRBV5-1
CASSPTGGTETQYF
TGCGCCAGCAGCCCGACAGGGGGAACGGAGACCCAGTACTTC
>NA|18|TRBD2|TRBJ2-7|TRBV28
CASSWDRTSGRAPHEQYF
TGTGCCAGCAGTTGGGATCGCACTAGCGGGAGGGCCCCCCACGAGCAGTACTTC
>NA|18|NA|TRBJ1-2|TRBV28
CASSLGGARNRIRYGYTF
TGTGCCAGCAGTTTAGGGGGGGCGCGAAATCGTATACGCTATGGCTACACCTTC
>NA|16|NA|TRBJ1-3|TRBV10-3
CAISESNPAAWNTIYF
TGTGCCATCAGTGAGTCCAACCCGGCGGCGTGGAACACCATATATTTT
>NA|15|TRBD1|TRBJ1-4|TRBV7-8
CASSSTGGANEKLFF
TGTGCCAGCAGCTCCACAGGGGGGGCTAATGAAAAACTGTTTTTT
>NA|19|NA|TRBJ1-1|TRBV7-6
CASSFEGGVGMAGNTEAFF
TGTGCCAGCAGCTTCGAGGGAGGGGTTGGTATGGCTGGGAACACTGAAGCTTTCTTT
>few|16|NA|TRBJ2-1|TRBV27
CASSLSRFNSYNEQFF
TGTGCCAGCAGTTTGAGTCGGTTTAACTCCTACAATGAGCAGTTCTTC
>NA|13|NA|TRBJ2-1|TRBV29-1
CSVDPQAHNEQFF
TGCAGCGTTGATCCCCAGGCACACAATGAGCAGTTCTTC
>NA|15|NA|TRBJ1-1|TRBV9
CASSVVSGHTTEAFF
TGTGCCAGCAGCGTAGTTTCGGGACACACAACGGAGGCTTTCTTT
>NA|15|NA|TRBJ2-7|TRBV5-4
CASSPRGLDSYEQYF
TGTGCCAGCAGCCCGAGGGGGTTGGACTCCTACGAGCAGTACTTC
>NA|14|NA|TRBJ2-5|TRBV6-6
CASSYTRHGETQYF
TGTGCCAGCAGTTACACCAGACATGGAGAGACCCAGTACTTC
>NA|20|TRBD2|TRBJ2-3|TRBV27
CASSLFSGRPTLRSTDTQYF
TGTGCCAGCAGTTTATTTAGCGGGAGGCCTACACTTAGAAGCACAGATACGCAGTATTTT
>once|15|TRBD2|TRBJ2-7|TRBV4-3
CASSQGFSGRAEQYF
TGCGCCAGCAGCCAAGGTTTTAGCGGGAGGGCCGAGCAGTACTTC
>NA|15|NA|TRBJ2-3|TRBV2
CASREVGGPTDTQYF
TGTGCCAGCCGTGAGGTCGGGGGACCCACAGATACGCAGTATTTT
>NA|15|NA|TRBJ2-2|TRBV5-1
CASSLSPANTGELFF
TGCGCCAGCAGCTTGTCTCCCGCGAACACCGGGGAGCTGTTTTTT
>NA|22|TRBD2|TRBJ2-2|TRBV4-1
CASSQDKLRTSGRPSNTGELFF
TGCGCCAGCAGCCAAGATAAATTGCGGACTAGCGGGAGACCTTCGAACACCGGGGAGCTGTTTTTT
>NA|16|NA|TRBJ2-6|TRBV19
CASSTGTSRRANVLTF
TGTGCCAGTAGTACCGGGACTTCGCGGAGGGCCAACGTCCTGACTTTC
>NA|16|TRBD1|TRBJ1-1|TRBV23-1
CASSQLGGREVTEAFF
TGCGCCAGCAGTCAACTAGGGGGCAGGGAGGTCACTGAAGCTTTCTTT
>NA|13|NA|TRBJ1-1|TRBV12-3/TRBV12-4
CASSLSGLIEAFF
TGTGCCAGCAGTCTATCGGGATTAATTGAAGCTTTCTTT
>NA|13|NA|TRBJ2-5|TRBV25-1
CASNTGSWETQYF
TGTGCCAGCAACACAGGGAGTTGGGAGACCCAGTACTTC
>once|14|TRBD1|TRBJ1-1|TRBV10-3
CATGTGGFDTEAFF
TGTGCCACCGGGACAGGGGGTTTCGACACTGAAGCTTTCTTT
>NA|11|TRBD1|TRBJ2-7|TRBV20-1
CSGDSSYEQYF
TGCAGTGGGGACAGCTCCTACGAGCAGTACTTC
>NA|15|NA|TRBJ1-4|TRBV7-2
CASSLGGQSNEKLFF
TGTGCCAGCAGCTTAGGAGGACAGTCTAATGAAAAACTGTTTTTT
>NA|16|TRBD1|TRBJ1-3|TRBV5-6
CASSLDRGRFGNTIYF
TGTGCCAGCAGCTTGGACAGGGGGCGCTTTGGAAACACCATATATTTT
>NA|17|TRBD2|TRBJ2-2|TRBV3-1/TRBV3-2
CASSNPWVAGATGELFF
TGTGCCAGCAGCAATCCTTGGGTAGCGGGAGCAACCGGGGAGCTGTTTTTT
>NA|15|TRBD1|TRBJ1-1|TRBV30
CAWSVATGLSTEAFF
TGTGCCTGGAGTGTAGCGACAGGGTTGAGCACTGAAGCTTTCTTT
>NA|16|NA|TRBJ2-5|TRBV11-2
CASSSVPRVLVETQYF
TGTGCCAGCAGCTCCGTCCCGCGGGTCCTAGTAGAGACCCAGTACTTC
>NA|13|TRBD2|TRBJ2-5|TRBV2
CASSPTSGETQYF
TGTGCCAGCAGTCCTACTAGCGGGGAGACCCAGTACTTC
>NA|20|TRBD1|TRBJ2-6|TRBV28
CASSSSLDRGPLSGANVLTF
TGTGCCAGCAGTTCCTCTTTAGACAGGGGGCCCCTATCTGGGGCCAACGTCCTGACTTTC
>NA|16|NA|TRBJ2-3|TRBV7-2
CASSLAGGGSTDTQYF
TGTGCCAGCAGCTTAGCGGGAGGTGGGAGCACAGATACGCAGTATTTT
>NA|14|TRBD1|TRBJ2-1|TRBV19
CASSLTGSYNEQFF
TGTGCCAGTAGCCTGACAGGGTCCTACAATGAGCAGTTCTTC
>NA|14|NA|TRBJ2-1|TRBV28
CASTNQATRNEQFF
TGTGCCAGCACGAACCAGGCTACCCGGAATGAGCAGTTCTTC
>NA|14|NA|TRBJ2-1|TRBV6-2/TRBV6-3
CASSYVGGVNEQFF
TGTGCCAGCAGTTACGTTGGCGGGGTCAATGAGCAGTTCTTC
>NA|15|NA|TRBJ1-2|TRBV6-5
CASSYSLFKEGGYTF
TGTGCCAGCAGTTACTCACTTTTCAAGGAGGGTGGCTACACCTTC
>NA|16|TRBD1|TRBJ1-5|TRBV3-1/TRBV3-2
CASSLAGQGSNQPQHF
TGTGCCAGCAGCCTCGCGGGACAGGGTAGCAATCAGCCCCAGCATTTT
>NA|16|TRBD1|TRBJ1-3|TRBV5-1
CASSLGFGTGRNTIYF
TGCGCCAGCAGCTTGGGATTCGGGACAGGGAGAAACACCATATATTTT
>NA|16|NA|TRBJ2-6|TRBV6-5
CASSYSLAPGANVLTF
TGTGCCAGCAGTTACTCACTAGCCCCCGGGGCCAACGTCCTGACTTTC
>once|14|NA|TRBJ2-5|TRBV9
CASSVGSGAETQYF
TGTGCCAGCAGCGTAGGCTCCGGTGCGGAGACCCAGTACTTC
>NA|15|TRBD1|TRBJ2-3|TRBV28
CASSPGTGGFDTQYF
TGTGCCAGCAGCCCCGGGACAGGGGGCTTTGATACGCAGTATTTT
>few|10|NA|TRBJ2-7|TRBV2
CASSLNEQYF
TGTGCCAGCAGTCTTAACGAGCAGTACTTC
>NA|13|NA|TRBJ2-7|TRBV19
CASRGVGPYEQYF
TGTGCCAGTAGAGGCGTGGGGCCCTACGAGCAGTACTTC
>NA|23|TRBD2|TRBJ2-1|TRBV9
CASSVALSPTSGSNEPLNNEQFF
TGTGCCAGCAGCGTAGCCCTAAGCCCGACTAGCGGGAGTAACGAACCCCTCAACAATGAGCAGTTCTTC
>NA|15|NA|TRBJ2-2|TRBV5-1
CASSSGQVDTGELFF
TGCGCCAGCAGCTCCGGTCAAGTCGACACCGGGGAGCTGTTTTTT
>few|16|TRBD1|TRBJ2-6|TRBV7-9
CASSPQTGYGANVLTF
TGTGCCAGCAGCCCTCAGACAGGGTACGGGGCCAACGTCCTGACTTTC
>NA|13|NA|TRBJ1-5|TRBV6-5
CASIQGYNQPQHF
TGTGCCAGTATACAGGGATACAATCAGCCCCAGCATTTT